This is a list of T cell receptor beta chains from one sample in a study of blood T cell repertoires in COVID-19. Method: immunoSEQ multiplex PCR; TCRdb's copy keeps in-frame clones and lacks some. The sample records tens of thousands of clones, 79% being singletons. Input material: peripheral blood. All receptors derive from a man in his sixties with active or convalescent COVID-19. Both conserved end residues are trimmed from each CDR3. The order of the fields is J gene, V gene, CDR3 protein.

TRBJ2-7,TRBV13,ASSLPGQRSYEQY
TRBJ1-1,TRBV19,ASSISQGYTEAF
TRBJ1-4,TRBV18,ASSPARESGGNEKLF
TRBJ2-5,TRBV7-2,ASSLAGTVQETQY
TRBJ2-5,TRBV5-1,ASSGGGAGRLQETQY
TRBJ1-1,TRBV28,ASSLPLTTKAF
TRBJ1-2,TRBV4-1,ASSQEVRGIDYGYT
TRBJ2-1,TRBV28,AITGTIDEQF
TRBJ1-4,TRBV18,ASSPGYRGGEKLF
TRBJ2-3,TRBV11-2,ASSSRISGDTQY
TRBJ1-2,TRBV29-1,SVNGGANYGYT
TRBJ1-2,TRBV25-1,ASSEGGGQGARGYT
TRBJ2-3,TRBV3-1/TRBV3-2,ASSQDLEVSADTQY
TRBJ2-7,TRBV19,ASSIGGSNEQY
TRBJ2-3,TRBV3-1/TRBV3-2,ASSQPQLAGGRHTQY
TRBJ1-4,TRBV28,ASAVYQEEKLF
TRBJ1-1,TRBV5-1,ASSPAGLAGAF
TRBJ1-2,TRBV6-4,ASSDWLGGGYT
TRBJ2-3,TRBV24-1,ATSDYGASTDTQY
TRBJ2-7,TRBV11-2,ASSQGLAGEYEQY
TRBJ1-2,TRBV6-2/TRBV6-3,ASSYRGGRALMFGYT
TRBJ1-2,TRBV20-1,SATGVNGYT
TRBJ2-5,TRBV7-6,ASSFGLAGANQETQY
TRBJ1-1,TRBV30,AWTGEWKAF
TRBJ1-1,TRBV11-2,ASSGSTEINTEAF
TRBJ1-2,TRBV10-3,AISEFQGAYGYT
TRBJ2-2,TRBV7-3,ASSPVAGELF
TRBJ2-2,TRBV7-9,ASSLVQMNTGELF
TRBJ1-2,TRBV6-1,ASSETGGSGYT
TRBJ2-7,TRBV6-5,ASSFSGGSGEQY
TRBJ2-4,TRBV12-5,ATLEGHIAKNIQY
TRBJ2-3,TRBV5-4,ASSFGGGGADTQY
TRBJ1-5,TRBV7-9,ASSRDGGQPQH
TRBJ2-4,TRBV4-2,ASSQDRLAGGSVLAKNIQY
TRBJ1-1,TRBV30,AWSVRRGTEAF
TRBJ2-5,TRBV10-3,AIDGYRGRLAGGAFQETQY
TRBJ1-2,TRBV7-9,ASSPPLGGYT
TRBJ1-2,TRBV4-1,ASSPDSYPTLRRLNYGYT
TRBJ2-2,TRBV6-4,ASREGLANTGELF
TRBJ2-7,TRBV19,ASSSPDFYEQY
TRBJ2-6,TRBV5-6,ASSLVVSGANVLT
TRBJ1-1,TRBV6-5,ASSYSRTGTDTEAF